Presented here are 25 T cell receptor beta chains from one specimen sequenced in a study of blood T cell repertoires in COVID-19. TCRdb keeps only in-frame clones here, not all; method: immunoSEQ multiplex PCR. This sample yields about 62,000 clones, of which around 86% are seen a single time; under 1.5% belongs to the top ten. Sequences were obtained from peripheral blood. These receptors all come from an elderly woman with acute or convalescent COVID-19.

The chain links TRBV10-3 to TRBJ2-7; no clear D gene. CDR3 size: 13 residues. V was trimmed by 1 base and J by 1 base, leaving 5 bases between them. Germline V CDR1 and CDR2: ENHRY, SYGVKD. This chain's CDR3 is CAISEFQSYEQYF. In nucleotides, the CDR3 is TGTGCCATCAGTGAGTTTCAATCCTACGAGCAGTACTTC.

CDR3 coding DNA: TGTGCCACCAGCAGAGATAGCTCCGGAGGGAACACCATATATTTT. As protein: CATSRDSSGGNTIYF. This chain joins TRBV15 and TRBJ1-3; no clear D gene. Germline-derived CDR1 and CDR2 are LNHNV and YYDKDF (reference sequence). Trimming shortened V by 0 bases and J by 7 bases, and 13 bases separated the two germline ends. The CDR3 length is 15 residues.

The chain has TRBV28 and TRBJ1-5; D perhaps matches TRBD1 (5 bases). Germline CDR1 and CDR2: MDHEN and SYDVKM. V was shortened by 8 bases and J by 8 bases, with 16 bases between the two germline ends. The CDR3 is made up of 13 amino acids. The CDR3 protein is CASGVKGRKPQHF. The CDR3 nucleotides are TGTGCCAGCGGGGTAAAGGGGCGGAAGCCCCAGCATTTT.

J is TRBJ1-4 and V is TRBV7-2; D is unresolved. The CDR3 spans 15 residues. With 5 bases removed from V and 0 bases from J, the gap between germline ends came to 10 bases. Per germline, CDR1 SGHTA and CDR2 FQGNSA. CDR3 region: CASSPRTATNEKLFF. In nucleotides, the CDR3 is TGTGCCAGCAGCCCTCGGACTGCAACTAATGAAAAACTGTTTTTT.

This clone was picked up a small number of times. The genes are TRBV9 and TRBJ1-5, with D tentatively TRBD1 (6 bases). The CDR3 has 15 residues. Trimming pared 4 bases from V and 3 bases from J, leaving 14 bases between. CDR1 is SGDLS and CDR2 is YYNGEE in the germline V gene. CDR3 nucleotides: TGTGCCAGCAGCTTTACGACAGGACCCAATCAGCCCCAGCATTTT. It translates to CASSFTTGPNQPQHF.

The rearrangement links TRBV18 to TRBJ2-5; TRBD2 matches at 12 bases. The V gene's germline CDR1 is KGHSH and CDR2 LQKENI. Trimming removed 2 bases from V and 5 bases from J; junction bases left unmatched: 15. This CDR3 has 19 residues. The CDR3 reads CASSPLSLASGRARETQYF. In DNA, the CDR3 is TGTGCCAGCTCACCATTAAGTCTGGCTAGCGGGAGGGCCCGGGAGACCCAGTACTTC.

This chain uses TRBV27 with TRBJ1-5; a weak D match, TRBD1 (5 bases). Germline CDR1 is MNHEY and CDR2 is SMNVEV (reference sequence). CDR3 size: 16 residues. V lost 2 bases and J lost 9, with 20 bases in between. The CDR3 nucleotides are TGTGCCAGCAGTTTACGGGGGGGGGAAACATACGGGCCCCAGCATTTT. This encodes CASSLRGGETYGPQHF.

DNA for the CDR3: TGTGCCAGCTCCGGGACAGCCACAAACACCGGGGAGCTGTTTTTT. Translation gives CASSGTATNTGELFF. The chain links TRBV28 to TRBJ2-2, with 7 bases fitting TRBD1. The length of the CDR3 is 15 residues. Germline CDR1 MDHEN, CDR2 SYDVKM. With 8 bases clipped from V and 2 bases from J, the junction kept 8 bases outside the gene matches.

The CDR3 DNA reads as TGTGCCAGCAGCTTTAGGTCTACGACTCGAGGGGGCAGCGGCTACACCTTC. Protein sequence: CASSFRSTTRGGSGYTF. The chain joins TRBV7-9 to TRBJ1-2, with 7 bases lining up with TRBD1. V was clipped by 3 bases and J by 8 bases; unmatched bases: 18. Per the germline V gene, CDR1 is SEHNR and CDR2 is FQNEAQ (reference sequence). There are 17 residues in the CDR3.

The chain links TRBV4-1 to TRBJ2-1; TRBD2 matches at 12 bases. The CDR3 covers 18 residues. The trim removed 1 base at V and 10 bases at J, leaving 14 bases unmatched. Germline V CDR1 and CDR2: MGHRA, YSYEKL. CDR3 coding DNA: TGCGCCAGCAGCCAAGCTTCGGGACTAGCGGGCCCGAGGGGGGAGCAGTTCTTC. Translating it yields CASSQASGLAGPRGEQFF.

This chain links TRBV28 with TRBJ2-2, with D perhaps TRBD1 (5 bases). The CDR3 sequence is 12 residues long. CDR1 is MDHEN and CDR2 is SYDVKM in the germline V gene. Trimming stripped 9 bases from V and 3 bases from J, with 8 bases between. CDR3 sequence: CASRQYTGELFF. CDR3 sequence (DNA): TGTGCCAGTAGACAGTACACCGGGGAGCTGTTTTTT. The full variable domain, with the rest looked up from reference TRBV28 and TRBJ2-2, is DVKVTQSSRYLVKRTGEKVFLECVQDMDHENMFWYRQDPGLGLRLIYFSYDVKMKEKGDIPEGYSVSREKKERFSLILESASTNQTSMYLCASRQYTGELFFGEGSRLTVL.

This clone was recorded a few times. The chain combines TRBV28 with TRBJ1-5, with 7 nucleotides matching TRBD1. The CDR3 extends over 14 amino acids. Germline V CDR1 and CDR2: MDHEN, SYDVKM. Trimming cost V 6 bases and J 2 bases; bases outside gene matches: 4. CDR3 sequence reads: CASSRDRGNQPQHF. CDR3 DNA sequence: TGTGCCAGCAGCCGCGACAGGGGCAATCAGCCCCAGCATTTT.

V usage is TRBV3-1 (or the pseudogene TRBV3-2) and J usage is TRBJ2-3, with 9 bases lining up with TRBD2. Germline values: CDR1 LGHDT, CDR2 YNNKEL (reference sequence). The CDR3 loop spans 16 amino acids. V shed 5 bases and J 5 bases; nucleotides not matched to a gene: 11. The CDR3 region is CASSTQLSGGGDTQYF. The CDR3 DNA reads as TGTGCCAGCAGCACCCAACTTAGCGGGGGCGGAGATACGCAGTATTTT.

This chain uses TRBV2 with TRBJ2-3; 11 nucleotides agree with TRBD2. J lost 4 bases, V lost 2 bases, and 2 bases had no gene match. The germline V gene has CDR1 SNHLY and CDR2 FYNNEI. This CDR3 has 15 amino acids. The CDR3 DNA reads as TGTGCCAGCAGTGAAATGGGACTAGCGGCAGATACGCAGTATTTT. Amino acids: CASSEMGLAADTQYF.

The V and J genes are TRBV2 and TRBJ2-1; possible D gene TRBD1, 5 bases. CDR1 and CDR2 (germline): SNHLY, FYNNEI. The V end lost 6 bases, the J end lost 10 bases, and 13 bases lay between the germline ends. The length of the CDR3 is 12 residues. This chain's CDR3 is CASRGQLEEQFF. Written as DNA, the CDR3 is TGTGCCAGCAGGGGGCAGTTGGAGGAGCAGTTCTTC. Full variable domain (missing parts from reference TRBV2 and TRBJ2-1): EPEVTQTPSHQVTQMGQEVILRCVPISNHLYFYWYRQILGQKVEFLVSFYNNEISEKSEIFDDQFSVERPDGSNFTLKIRSTKLEDSAMYFCASRGQLEEQFFGPGTRLTVL.

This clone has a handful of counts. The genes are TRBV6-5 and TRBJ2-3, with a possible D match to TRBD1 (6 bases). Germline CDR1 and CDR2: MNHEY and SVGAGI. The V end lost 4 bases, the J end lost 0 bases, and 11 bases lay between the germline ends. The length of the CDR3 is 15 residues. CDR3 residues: CASSLQGWSTDTQYF. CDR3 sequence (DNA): TGTGCCAGCAGTTTACAGGGTTGGAGCACAGATACGCAGTATTTT.

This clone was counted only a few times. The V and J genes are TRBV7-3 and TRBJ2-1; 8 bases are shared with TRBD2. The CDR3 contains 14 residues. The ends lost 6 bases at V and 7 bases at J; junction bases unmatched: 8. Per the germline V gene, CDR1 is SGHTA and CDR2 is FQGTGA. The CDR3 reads CASSPGTSGNEQFF. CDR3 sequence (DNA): TGTGCCAGCAGTCCCGGGACTAGTGGGAATGAGCAGTTCTTC. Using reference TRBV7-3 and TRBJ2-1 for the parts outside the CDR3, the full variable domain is GAGVSQTPSNKVTEKGKYVELRCDPISGHTALYWYRQSLGQGPEFLIYFQGTGAADDSGLPNDRFFAVRPEGSVSTLKIQRTERGDSAVYLCASSPGTSGNEQFFGPGTRLTVL.

The CDR3 loop is CASSLALRDRGTDTQYF. The CDR3 nucleotides read TGTGCCAGCAGCTTAGCCCTCCGGGACAGGGGAACAGATACGCAGTATTTT. The gene calls are TRBV11-2 and TRBJ2-3; 10 bases line up with TRBD1. Looked up from germline, CDR1 is SGHAT and CDR2 is FQNNGV. This CDR3 is built from 17 residues. V shed 1 base and J 3 bases; nucleotides not matched to a gene: 7. The full variable domain, its missing parts supplied by reference TRBV11-2 and TRBJ2-3, is EAGVAQSPRYKIIEKRQSVAFWCNPISGHATLYWYQQILGQGPKLLIQFQNNGVVDDSQLPKDRFSAERLKGVDSTLKIQPAKLEDSAVYLCASSLALRDRGTDTQYFGPGTRLTVL.

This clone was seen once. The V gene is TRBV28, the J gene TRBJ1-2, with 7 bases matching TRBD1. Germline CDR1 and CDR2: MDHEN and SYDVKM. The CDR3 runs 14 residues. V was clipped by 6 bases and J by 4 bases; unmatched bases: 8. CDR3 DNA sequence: TGTGCCAGCAGAACGGGACAGTATCCCTATGGCTACACCTTC. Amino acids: CASRTGQYPYGYTF.

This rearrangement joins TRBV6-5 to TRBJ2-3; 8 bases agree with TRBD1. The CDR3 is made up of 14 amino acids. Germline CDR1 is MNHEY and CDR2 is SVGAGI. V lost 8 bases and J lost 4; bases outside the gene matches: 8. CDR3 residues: CASGQDRASDTQYF. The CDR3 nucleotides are TGTGCCAGCGGTCAGGACAGGGCCTCAGATACGCAGTATTTT.

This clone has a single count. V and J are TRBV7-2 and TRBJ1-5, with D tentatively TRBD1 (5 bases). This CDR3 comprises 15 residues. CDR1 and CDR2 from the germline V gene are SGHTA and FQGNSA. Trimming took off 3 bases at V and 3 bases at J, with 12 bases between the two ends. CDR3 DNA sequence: TGTGCCAGCAGCTTGGGGGGACGGATCAATCAGCCCCAGCATTTT. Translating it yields CASSLGGRINQPQHF.

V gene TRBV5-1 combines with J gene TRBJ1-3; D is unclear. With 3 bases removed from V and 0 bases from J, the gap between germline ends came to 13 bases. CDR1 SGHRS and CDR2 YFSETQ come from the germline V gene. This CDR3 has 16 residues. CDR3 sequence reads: CASSSSGSHSGNTIYF. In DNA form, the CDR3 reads TGCGCCAGCAGCTCTTCGGGATCTCACTCTGGAAACACCATATATTTT. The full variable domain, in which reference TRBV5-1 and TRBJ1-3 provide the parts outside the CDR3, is KAGVTQTPRYLIKTRGQQVTLSCSPISGHRSVSWYQQTPGQGLQFLFEYFSETQRNKGNFPGRFSGRQFSNSRSEMNVSTLELGDSALYLCASSSSGSHSGNTIYFGEGSWLTVV.

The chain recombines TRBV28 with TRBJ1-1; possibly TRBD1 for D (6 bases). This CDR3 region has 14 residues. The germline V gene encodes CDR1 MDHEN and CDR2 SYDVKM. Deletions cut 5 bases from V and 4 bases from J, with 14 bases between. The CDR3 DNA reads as TGTGCCAGCAGTCTCCAAAACAGGGTCACTGAAGCTTTCTTT. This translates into CASSLQNRVTEAFF.

The CDR3 coding sequence is TGTGCCAGCAGCTTCGGGACAGGGGCAGATACGCAGTATTTT. This encodes CASSFGTGADTQYF. The chain has TRBV7-9 and TRBJ2-3, with TRBD1 identical over 10 bases. Unmatched junction bases numbered 1, after V lost 3 bases and J lost 4 bases. The CDR3 consists of 14 residues. Germline lookup yields CDR1 SEHNR and CDR2 FQNEAQ (reference sequence).

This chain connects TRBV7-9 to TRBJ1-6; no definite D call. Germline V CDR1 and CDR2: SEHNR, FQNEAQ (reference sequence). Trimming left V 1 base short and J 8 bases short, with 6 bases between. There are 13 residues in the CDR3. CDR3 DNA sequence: TGTGCCAGCAGCTTAGACACCGATTCACCCCTCCACTTT. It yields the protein CASSLDTDSPLHF.